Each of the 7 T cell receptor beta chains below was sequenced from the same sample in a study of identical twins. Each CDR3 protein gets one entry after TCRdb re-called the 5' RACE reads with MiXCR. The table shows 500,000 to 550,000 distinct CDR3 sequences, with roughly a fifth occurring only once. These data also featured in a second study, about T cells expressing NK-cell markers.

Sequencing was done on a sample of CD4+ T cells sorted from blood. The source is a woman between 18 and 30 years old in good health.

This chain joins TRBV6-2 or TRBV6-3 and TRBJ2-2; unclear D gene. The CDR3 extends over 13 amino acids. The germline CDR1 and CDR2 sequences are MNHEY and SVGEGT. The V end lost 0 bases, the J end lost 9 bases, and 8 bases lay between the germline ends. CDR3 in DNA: TGTGCCAGCAGTTACTCGATGGGTCGGGAGCTGTTTTTT. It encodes CASSYSMGRELFF.

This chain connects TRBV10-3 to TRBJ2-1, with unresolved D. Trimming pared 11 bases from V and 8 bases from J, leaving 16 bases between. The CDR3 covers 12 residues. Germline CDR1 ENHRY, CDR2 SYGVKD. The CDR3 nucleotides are TGTGCCTCCCGGACCGACCCGGATGAGCAGTTCTTC. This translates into CASRTDPDEQFF.

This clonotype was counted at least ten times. The CDR3 bases are TGTGCCAGCAGAAAGACACATTACGAGCAGTACTTC. Amino acids: CASRKTHYEQYF. The V call is TRBV12-3 or TRBV12-4, the J call TRBJ2-7, with no clear D. Trimming removed 6 bases at V and 4 bases at J, with 10 bases between. The CDR3 covers 12 residues.

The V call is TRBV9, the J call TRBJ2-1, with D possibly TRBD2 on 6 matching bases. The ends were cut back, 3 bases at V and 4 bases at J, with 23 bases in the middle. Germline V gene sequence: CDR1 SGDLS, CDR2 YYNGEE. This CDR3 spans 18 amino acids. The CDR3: CASSEGDSSRRGYNEQFF. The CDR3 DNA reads TGTGCCAGCAGCGAGGGTGATAGCAGCCGCCGGGGGTACAATGAGCAGTTCTTC.

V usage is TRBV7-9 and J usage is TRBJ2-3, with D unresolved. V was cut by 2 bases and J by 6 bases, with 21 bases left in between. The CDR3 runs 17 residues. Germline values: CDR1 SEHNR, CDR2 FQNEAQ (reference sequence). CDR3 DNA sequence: TGTGCCAGCAGCTTACAATTGGGTAGTGTAGTATTTGATACGCAGTATTTT. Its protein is CASSLQLGSVVFDTQYF.

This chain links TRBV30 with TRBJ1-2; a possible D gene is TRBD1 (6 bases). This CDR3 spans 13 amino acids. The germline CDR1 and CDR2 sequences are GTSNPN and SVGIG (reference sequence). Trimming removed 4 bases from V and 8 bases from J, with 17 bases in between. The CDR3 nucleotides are TGTGCCTGGATTACAGGGACTCGTAGCGGCTACACCTTC. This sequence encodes CAWITGTRSGYTF.

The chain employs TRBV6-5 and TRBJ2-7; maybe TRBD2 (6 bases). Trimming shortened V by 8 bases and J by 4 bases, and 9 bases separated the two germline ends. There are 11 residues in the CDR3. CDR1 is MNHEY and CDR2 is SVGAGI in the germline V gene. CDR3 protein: CASGGRYEQYF. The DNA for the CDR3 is TGTGCCAGCGGTGGGAGGTACGAGCAGTACTTC.